This T cell receptor beta chain stems from a study of beta chain features in type 1 diabetes. The study's findings and limits: Shortening of TCRB CDR3s, moderate but significant, appeared in all four CD4+ subsets of Type 1 diabetes patients.

In its sample, this clone was seen a few times. The antigen is undetermined. The isolated RNA, all of it, was reverse transcribed, so expressed TCRB transcripts were what got sequenced. Only in-frame clones appear in the TCRdb table, and some are missing; sequencing was by immunoSEQ multiplex PCR. The sample holds almost 350,000 clones, 7% to 10% seen once. Germline V gives CDR1 MGHDK, CDR2 SYGVNS. V was pared by 6 bases and J by 6 bases, with 6 bases of the junction left unmatched. The CDR3 runs to 14 residues. The sequence was collected from a man younger than 40 with type 1 diabetes. Specimen: central memory CD4+ T cells from blood. The chain couples TRBV25-1 to TRBJ1-5; 9 bases agree with TRBD1. CDR3 nucleotide sequence: TGTGCCAGCAGAGGGACAGGGAATAGTCAGCCCCAGCATTTT. It codes for CASRGTGNSQPQHF.